The source of this TCR beta chain is a study of T-cell reconstitution after alpha-beta-depleted transplantation in children. Study results and caveats: Once a year had passed after transplant, T-cell counts and diversity came mostly from newly produced T cells. Several hundred expanded graft clones reportedly supplied alpha-beta T cells about two months after transplant. After transplant, high TCRbeta diversity at day 60 in some patients arose from surviving recipient T cells and thymic progenitors.

Library preparation (for TCRbeta) was performed with unique molecular identifiers. TCRdb re-called the PCR reads through MiXCR, storing one row per CDR3 protein. The table lists about 980,000 distinct CDR3 sequences, 25% to 30% of them singletons, with more than 25% in the top ten. The V gene's germline CDR1 is SGHVS and CDR2 FQNEAQ. Deletions cut 5 bases from V and 4 bases from J, with 12 bases between. The CDR3 spans 14 residues. The table lists this clonotype with a few counts. Its antigen is still unknown. The clonotype was recovered from a boy under two years old who had a stem cell transplant for SCID, so the T cells may come from the graft donor. The rearrangement links TRBV7-8 to TRBJ1-5; D unclear. The sample consisted of PBMCs, mostly from graft donor cells, taken 360 days after TCRalphabeta/CD19-depleted stem cell transplant. This CDR3 reads CASSPVPGNQPQHF. The CDR3 DNA reads TGTGCCAGCAGCCCCGTCCCGGGTAATCAGCCCCAGCATTTT.